Listed here is a single T cell receptor (beta chain). Its antigen is undetermined. This sample was included in a study of T cells in narcolepsy. In the study overall: Enrolled donors included narcolepsy type 1 or type 2 patients and healthy controls. Study-level results: Comparing one patient's CSF and blood CD4+ clonotypes highlighted HCRT- and TRIB2-specific autoreactive clonotypes. No autoreactive T cell clone sequences appeared in some memory CD4+ repertoires.

CDR1 and CDR2 (germline): MNHEY, SMNVEV (reference sequence). The CDR3 extends over 15 amino acids. J was trimmed by 1 base and V by 6 bases; bases with no gene match: 4. Here immunoSEQ multiplex PCR was the method, and the copy in TCRdb shows in-frame clones only, minus some. The sample lists about 40,000 clones, 88% occurring once. This receptor was obtained from a human donor with narcolepsy. The chain joins TRBV27 to TRBJ2-5; TRBD2 agrees at 11 bases. Sequences were obtained from CD45RA- memory CD4+ T cells from PBMCs. CDR3: CASSGLAGGQETQYF. The DNA for the CDR3 is TGTGCCAGCAGCGGGCTAGCGGGAGGCCAAGAGACCCAGTACTTC.